The rows below give T cell receptor beta chains drawn from one sample of a study of identical twins. MiXCR, applied by TCRdb to the 5' RACE reads, yields one record per CDR3 protein. The table shows 1.5 million to 2 million distinct CDR3 sequences, with around 33% occurring only once. Sample: cord blood. Receptor source: a newborn girl in good health. The CDR3 runs from the conserved cysteine through the conserved F or W. D genes are given only for firm matches. A row's size may be missing; if present it is once, few, many or a size class.

>TRBV5-1|-|TRBJ2-7|-
CASSQKGSAYEQYF
TGCGCCAGCAGCCAAAAAGGGAGTGCCTACGAGCAGTACTTC
>TRBV4-1|-|TRBJ2-3|-
CASSQSRGPFWGLRTDTQYF
TGCGCCAGCAGCCAAAGTCGGGGACCCTTTTGGGGACTCCGCACAGATACGCAGTATTTT
>TRBV20-1|-|TRBJ2-2|-
CSAREAGGGTGELFF
TGCAGTGCTAGAGAGGCAGGGGGAGGTACCGGGGAGCTGTTTTTT
>TRBV12-3/TRBV12-4|-|TRBJ1-5|-
CASSLSHGVNQPQHF
TGTGCCAGCAGTTTATCCCATGGGGTCAATCAGCCCCAGCATTTT
>TRBV20-1|-|TRBJ1-3|-
CSARADSRTFHTGNTIYF
TGCAGTGCTAGAGCGGACAGTCGAACCTTCCATACTGGAAACACCATATATTTT
>TRBV29-1|-|TRBJ1-1|once
CSDERGGTEAFF
TGCAGCGACGAAAGGGGGGGGACTGAAGCTTTCTTT
>TRBV6-1|-|TRBJ2-1|many
CASSESQGREQFF
TGTGCCAGCAGTGAATCCCAGGGTCGGGAGCAGTTCTTC
>TRBV25-1|-|TRBJ1-2|-
CASSWPGGNYGYTF
TGTGCCAGCAGTTGGCCTGGCGGCAACTATGGCTACACCTTC
>TRBV12-3/TRBV12-4|TRBD2|TRBJ2-7|few
CASSFSSGVYEQYF
TGTGCCAGCAGTTTCTCTAGCGGAGTGTACGAGCAGTACTTC
>TRBV2|-|TRBJ2-1|-
CAIPRRGHEQFF
TGTGCCATCCCCCGCCGAGGCCATGAGCAGTTCTTC
>TRBV12-3/TRBV12-4|TRBD2|TRBJ2-7|-
CASRPGLAGEISYEQYF
TGTGCCAGCAGGCCGGGACTAGCGGGAGAAATCTCCTACGAGCAGTACTTC
>TRBV20-1|TRBD2|TRBJ2-7|-
CSARDRRLASYEQYF
TGCAGTGCTAGAGATCGGAGACTAGCCTCCTACGAGCAGTACTTC
>TRBV15|-|TRBJ2-1|few
CATSRAVVDEQFF
TGTGCCACCAGCAGAGCCGTGGTTGATGAGCAGTTCTTC
>TRBV12-3/TRBV12-4|-|TRBJ1-5|few
CASSLRGIQPQHF
TGTGCCAGCAGTTTAAGGGGGATTCAGCCCCAGCATTTT
>TRBV15|-|TRBJ2-1|few
CATSRGAGNEQFF
TGTGCCACCAGCAGAGGAGCAGGCAATGAGCAGTTCTTC
>TRBV5-1|TRBD1|TRBJ1-5|few
CASRPTGAGNQPQHF
TGCGCCAGCAGACCGACAGGGGCAGGGAATCAGCCCCAGCATTTT
>TRBV24-1|TRBD1|TRBJ2-7|many
CATSLGQGYEQYF
TGTGCCACCTCCCTAGGACAGGGCTACGAGCAGTACTTC
>TRBV5-1|-|TRBJ2-4|few
CASSLQDPGENIQYF
TGCGCCAGCAGCTTACAGGACCCCGGGGAAAACATTCAGTACTTC
>TRBV12-3/TRBV12-4|-|TRBJ1-4|-
CASSPSSATNEKLFF
TGTGCCAGCAGCCCCTCCAGCGCAACTAATGAAAAACTGTTTTTT
>TRBV13|TRBD2|TRBJ2-3|-
CATKKSRLAASTDTQYF
TGTGCCACCAAAAAGTCCAGGCTAGCGGCCAGCACAGATACGCAGTATTTT
>TRBV13|-|TRBJ1-3|-
CASSFRVAGNTIYF
TGTGCCAGCAGCTTCCGGGTGGCCGGAAACACCATATATTTT
>TRBV27|-|TRBJ2-3|few
CASRTSRGVTDTQYF
TGTGCCAGCCGTACTTCGAGGGGGGTTACGGATACGCAGTATTTT
>TRBV29-1|-|TRBJ1-2|few
CSVREQGPANYGYTF
TGCAGCGTTAGGGAGCAGGGGCCTGCTAACTATGGCTACACCTTC
>TRBV20-1|-|TRBJ1-1|once
CSGGRPNAGRDTEAFF
TGCAGTGGGGGACGGCCAAACGCAGGGAGGGACACTGAAGCTTTCTTT
>TRBV4-2|TRBD1|TRBJ2-5|few
CASSDRVNLEGTQYF
TGTGCCAGCAGCGACAGGGTAAATCTGGAAGGGACCCAGTACTTC
>TRBV18|-|TRBJ1-5|few
CASSPGAKGQPQHF
TGTGCCAGCTCACCCGGAGCCAAGGGGCAGCCCCAGCATTTT
>TRBV24-1|-|TRBJ1-2|-
CAASSKNYGYTF
TGTGCCGCCAGTTCGAAAAACTATGGCTACACCTTC
>TRBV28|TRBD1|TRBJ1-3|-
CASSSVAGQVNGNTIYF
TGTGCCAGCAGCTCGGTCGCGGGACAGGTGAATGGAAACACCATATATTTT
>TRBV6-6|TRBD1|TRBJ1-3|-
CASSYSDRGRNTIYF
TGTGCCAGCAGTTACTCGGACAGGGGAAGAAACACCATATATTTT
>TRBV9|-|TRBJ2-7|-
CASSVGVGQLYNEQYF
TGTGCCAGCAGCGTAGGGGTCGGACAGCTTTACAATGAGCAGTACTTC
>TRBV24-1|TRBD2|TRBJ2-1|few
CATSVGTSGYNEQFF
TGTGCCACCAGTGTTGGGACTAGCGGATACAATGAGCAGTTCTTC
>TRBV7-2|-|TRBJ2-3|few
CASSSRPYPDTQYF
TGTGCCAGCAGCTCCCGTCCCTACCCAGATACGCAGTATTTT
>TRBV13|-|TRBJ2-7|-
CASSPRGYNEQYF
TGTGCCAGTTCTCCCCGGGGCTACAATGAGCAGTACTTC
>TRBV20-1|TRBD1|TRBJ1-5|-
CSALDRAGGSNQPQHF
TGCAGTGCCCTAGACAGGGCGGGTGGCAGCAATCAGCCCCAGCATTTT
>TRBV20-1|TRBD2|TRBJ2-3|few
CSARGGLAGSTDTQYF
TGCAGTGCTAGAGGGGGGCTAGCGGGGAGCACAGATACGCAGTATTTT
>TRBV6-2/TRBV6-3|-|TRBJ1-5|few
CASKNQPQHF
TGTGCCAGCAAAAATCAGCCCCAGCATTTT
>TRBV4-1|-|TRBJ2-7|many
CASSQGQRSSYEQYF
TGCGCCAGCAGCCAAGGACAGCGTAGCTCCTACGAGCAGTACTTC
>TRBV4-2|TRBD1|TRBJ1-2|few
CASRNRGMVDGYTF
TGTGCCAGCCGGAACAGGGGGATGGTTGATGGCTACACCTTC
>TRBV20-1|-|TRBJ1-3|-
CSAQSPGSGNTLYF
TGCAGTGCCCAATCTCCAGGCTCTGGAAACACCCTATATTTT
>TRBV6-6|TRBD2|TRBJ2-7|-
CASSSRTSTGYEQYF
TGTGCCAGCAGTTCCCGGACTAGTACGGGGTACGAGCAGTACTTC
>TRBV7-9|-|TRBJ1-6|few
CASSSQSQGNSPLHF
TGTGCCAGCAGCTCCCAAAGCCAGGGTAATTCACCCCTCCACTTT
>TRBV4-2|-|TRBJ2-2|once
CASSQGRLDDTGELFF
TGTGCCAGCAGCCAAGGAAGACTAGATGACACCGGGGAGCTGTTTTTT
>TRBV7-2|-|TRBJ1-5|-
CASSAQGRQPQHF
TGTGCCAGCAGCGCGCAGGGGCGTCAGCCCCAGCATTTT
>TRBV10-3|TRBD2|TRBJ2-7|few
CAISEAMWEGEQYF
TGTGCCATCAGTGAGGCTATGTGGGAGGGCGAGCAGTACTTC
>TRBV20-1|-|TRBJ2-7|-
CSARLADTTYNEQYF
TGCAGTGCTAGATTAGCGGACACGACCTACAATGAGCAGTACTTC
>TRBV7-6|TRBD2|TRBJ2-3|many
CASSLRLAGDGTQYF
TGTGCCAGCAGCTTGCGATTAGCGGGAGACGGTACGCAGTATTTT
>TRBV4-2|TRBD2|TRBJ2-2|-
CASSLGLAGYTGELFF
TGTGCCAGCAGCCTAGGACTAGCGGGCTACACCGGGGAGCTGTTTTTT
>TRBV28|TRBD2|TRBJ2-7|-
CASSLARLAVLPSSYNEQYF
TGTGCCAGCAGTTTAGCGCGGCTAGCGGTTCTTCCTAGCTCCTACAATGAGCAGTACTTC
>TRBV7-7|-|TRBJ2-1|few
CASSLHLEAEQFF
TGTGCTAGCAGCTTACACCTAGAGGCTGAGCAGTTCTTC
>TRBV11-2|TRBD1|TRBJ1-6|-
CASSLLPTGGNSPLYF
TGTGCCAGCAGCTTACTCCCGACAGGGGGCAATTCACCCCTCTACTTT
>TRBV3-1|TRBD1|TRBJ1-6|few
CASSPQGGVRSPLHF
TGTGCCAGCAGCCCTCAGGGGGGCGTACGATCACCCCTCCACTTT
>TRBV13|-|TRBJ2-7|few
CASSSRTDLGEQYF
TGTGCCAGCAGCTCACGGACGGACTTGGGCGAGCAGTACTTC
>TRBV6-6|TRBD1|TRBJ1-2|-
CASSYRTGRDGYTF
TGTGCCAGCAGTTACAGGACAGGGCGGGATGGCTACACCTTC
>TRBV12-3/TRBV12-4|-|TRBJ2-5|-
CASSFAPTQQYF
TGTGCCAGCAGTTTTGCCCCGACTCAGCAGTACTTC
>TRBV29-1|TRBD1|TRBJ2-1|few
CSVEGHGTAANYNEQFF
TGCAGCGTTGAAGGTCACGGGACAGCAGCTAACTACAATGAGCAGTTCTTC
>TRBV9|TRBD1|TRBJ2-7|few
CASSVAGQGVYEQYF
TGTGCCAGCAGCGTAGCAGGACAGGGGGTTTACGAGCAGTACTTC
>TRBV12-3/TRBV12-4|TRBD2|TRBJ2-1|-
CASSSPTSGGPYNEQFF
TGTGCCAGCAGTTCCCCGACTAGCGGGGGCCCATACAATGAGCAGTTCTTC
>TRBV7-2|-|TRBJ2-3|-
CASSPRGQVATDTQYF
TGTGCCAGCAGCCCGAGAGGGCAGGTAGCCACAGATACGCAGTATTTT